This TCR beta chain was identified in a study of Graves' ophthalmopathy and Graves' hyperthyroidism. Study in general: The stable label applied to hyperthyroidism with no ophthalmopathy within 18 months of follow-up.

As for this clonotype: Its antigen is not known. One end of the junction fails to match germline, which may point to a read error.

No donor had other autoimmune disease, uncontrolled infection, pregnancy or lactation. Whole-study results and caveats: As the model predicted ophthalmopathy progression, it achieved a sensitivity of just over 70% and a specificity of about 72%. In blood appeared most of the expanded thyroid clonotypes whose frequency exceeded 0.001.

The study amplified TCR beta CDR3 regions using RNA transcripts. HTBI primers were employed in first-round RT-PCR, then a second-round multiplex PCR followed. TCRdb redid the calling of the multiplex PCR reads with MiXCR, one entry per CDR3 protein. The data contain 580,000 or so distinct CDR3 sequences, approximately 37% of them singletons. In germline, CDR1 is SGHTA, CDR2 FQGNSA. There are 16 residues in the CDR3. The sample taken for sequencing was peripheral blood or thyroid tissue (not recorded which). This chain uses TRBV7-2 with TRBJ1-6; 7 bases are a match to TRBD1. This clonotype was sampled from an adult man with Graves' hyperthyroidism. CDR3 loop: CASRRGDGTANSPLHF. The CDR3 region has the DNA TGTGCCAGCAGGCGAGGGGACGGGACAGCTAATTCACCCCTCCATTTT.